The 3 T cell receptor beta chains given below trace back to one sample, sequenced in a study of cytomegalovirus exposure and HLA in healthy donors. The PCR made use of 60 Vbeta and 13 Jbeta primers. Profiled with immunoSEQ multiplex PCR; TCRdb holds only in-frame clones, not every one. This table has 140,000 or so clones, about 82% appearing once. Source material: PBMCs. The receptors originated from a male donor in good health and CMV-seronegative.

The chain recombines TRBV6-5 with TRBJ2-4; a weak D match, TRBD2 (5 bases). From germline, CDR1 is MNHEY and CDR2 SVGAGI. This CDR3 spans 14 amino acids. The V and J ends lost 9 bases and 2 bases respectively, with 14 bases between them. The CDR3, as DNA: TGTGCCAGTCCCCGTCGGGGTTCCAAAAACATTCAGTACTTC. This codes for CASPRRGSKNIQYF.

DNA of the CDR3: TGTGCCAGCAGGTACACAGGGTCAGGGGAGCAGTACTTC. It encodes CASRYTGSGEQYF. The J gene is TRBJ2-5, the V gene TRBV5-6; tentatively, D is TRBD1 (6 bases). The CDR3 loop spans 13 amino acids. Germline CDR1 reads SGHDT; CDR2 reads YYEEEE. Trimming took off 5 bases at V and 11 bases at J, with 19 bases between the two ends.

The rearrangement links TRBV30 to TRBJ2-5; D might be TRBD2 (5 bases). The J call may be incorrect, as the DNA end agrees better with TRBJ2-7. There are 12 residues in the CDR3. Germline CDR1 GTSNPN, CDR2 SVGIG (reference sequence). The CDR3 sequence: CAWKFGGAEQYF. The CDR3, as DNA: TGTGCCTGGAAGTTCGGAGGCGCCGAGCAGTACTTC.